The 30 T cell receptor beta chains below were found in one sample sequenced in a study of blood T cell repertoires in COVID-19. Here immunoSEQ multiplex PCR was the method, and the copy in TCRdb shows in-frame clones only, minus some. The top ten clones hold over 2% of a sample with approximately 230,000 clones, 86% of them seen once. What was sequenced was peripheral blood. The receptor set was obtained from a man aged 25-40 years who had recovered from COVID-19.

This sequence joins TRBV4-3 and TRBJ2-1; 9 bases align to TRBD1. V lost 2 bases, J lost 3 bases, and 5 bases stayed unmatched. This CDR3 region has 16 residues. Germline V CDR1 and CDR2: LGHNA, YSLEER. For the CDR3, the DNA is TGCGCCAGCAGCCAATCCCGGGACAGGGTCTACAATGAGCAGTTCTTC. Amino acid sequence: CASSQSRDRVYNEQFF.

The CDR3 sequence: CASSLGTSYEQYF. CDR3 in DNA: TGTGCCAGCAGTTTGGGCACTTCCTACGAGCAGTACTTC. This rearrangement joins TRBV12-3 or TRBV12-4 to TRBJ2-7; D is uncertain. This CDR3 is built from 13 residues. Trimming cost V 3 bases and J 1 base, with 7 bases left between them.

The chain uses TRBV5-8 and TRBJ2-5; possible D gene TRBD1, 7 bases. Germline loops: CDR1 SGHTS, CDR2 YDEGEE. The germline V and J ends were trimmed by 4 bases and 1 base, with 17 bases remaining between them. The CDR3 is 16 residues long. As DNA, the CDR3 is TGTGCCAGCAGCCGTGGGGGGACAGCTTTCCAAGAGACCCAGTACTTC. This translates into CASSRGGTAFQETQYF.

The rearrangement links TRBV11-2 to TRBJ1-1, with D hard to call. The CDR3 consists of 13 residues. Germline V lookup: CDR1 SGHAT, CDR2 FQNNGV. The V and J ends lost 1 base and 0 bases respectively, with 3 bases between them. The CDR3 is CASSLVVNTEAFF. The CDR3, as DNA: TGTGCCAGCAGCTTAGTCGTGAACACTGAAGCTTTCTTT.

The chain combines TRBV15 with TRBJ2-1; D remains ambiguous. The V and J ends lost 9 bases and 0 bases respectively, with 12 bases between them. The CDR3 runs 14 residues. Germline V gene data show CDR1 as LNHNV and CDR2 as YYDKDF (reference sequence). For the CDR3, the DNA is TGTGCCACTAATCGTCTTCTCTCCTACAATGAGCAGTTCTTC. Translation: CATNRLLSYNEQFF. Drawing the rest from reference TRBV15 and TRBJ2-1, the complete variable domain is DAMVIQNPRYQVTQFGKPVTLSCSQTLNHNVMYWYQQKSSQAPKLLFHYYDKDFNNEADTPDNFQSRRPNTSFCFLDIRSPGLGDTAMYLCATNRLLSYNEQFFGPGTRLTVL.

This chain links TRBV28 with TRBJ2-3, with no clear D. Germline lookup yields CDR1 MDHEN and CDR2 SYDVKM. There are 12 residues in the CDR3. V was clipped by 3 bases and J by 6 bases, with 7 bases between them. The CDR3 DNA reads as TGTGCCAGCAGTTTTTTGCGGGATACGCAGTATTTT. Translation gives CASSFLRDTQYF.

Of note for this clone: Since no conserved phenylalanine or tryptophan closes the CDR3, a read error is the likely cause. Because the CDR3's place on the DNA is in doubt, the DNA is left out and the CDR3 is given as listed by TCRdb. The chain recombines TRBV2 with TRBJ1-1. Counting both end residues, the CDR3 totals 13 amino acids. Germline-derived CDR1 and CDR2 are SNHLY and FYNNEI. The CDR3: CASSGPGPYVDLL.

V usage is TRBV6-5 and J usage is TRBJ1-3, with TRBD1 matching 7 bases. Germline assignment: CDR1 MNHEY and CDR2 SVGAGI. The V segment lost 4 bases and the J segment 0 bases; nucleotides outside the gene matches: 0. The CDR3 contains 14 residues. The CDR3 loop reads CASSWTGSGNTIYF. DNA for the CDR3: TGTGCCAGCAGTTGGACAGGCTCTGGAAACACCATATATTTT.

The chain has TRBV7-9 and TRBJ1-6, with TRBD1 as a possible D gene (5 bases). Per germline, CDR1 SEHNR and CDR2 FQNEAQ (reference sequence). Trimming took off 5 bases at V and 5 bases at J, with 13 bases between the two ends. The CDR3 runs to 15 residues. CDR3 sequence (DNA): TGTGCCAGCAGCCGTTTTGACAGTGATAATTCACCCCTCCACTTT. Protein sequence: CASSRFDSDNSPLHF.

This clone was counted a few times. The genes are TRBV7-2 and TRBJ1-5, with D perhaps matching TRBD1 (6 bases). CDR1 and CDR2 from the germline V gene are SGHTA and FQGNSA. With 5 bases removed from V and 2 bases from J, the gap between germline ends came to 10 bases. The CDR3 extends over 14 amino acids. Here the CDR3 DNA reads TGTGCCAGCAGCCGCAGGGGCGGCAATCAGCCCCAGCATTTT. Translating gives CASSRRGGNQPQHF.

This rearrangement joins TRBV5-6 to TRBJ1-6; TRBD1 might be the D (6 bases). There are 15 residues in the CDR3. From germline, CDR1 is SGHDT and CDR2 YYEEEE. Trimming pared 1 base from V and 10 bases from J, leaving 15 bases between. CDR3 DNA sequence: TGTGCCAGCAGCTTGCTACAGGGTATCGGGTCACCCCTCCACTTT. The encoded protein is CASSLLQGIGSPLHF.

This chain connects TRBV27 to TRBJ1-1; D might be TRBD1 (5 bases). The ends were cut back, 5 bases at V and 3 bases at J, with 16 bases in the middle. Germline values: CDR1 MNHEY, CDR2 SMNVEV (reference sequence). The CDR3 covers 15 residues. CDR3 in amino acids: CASSPLGRVDTEAFF. The DNA of the CDR3 is TGTGCCAGCAGTCCCCTGGGCAGGGTGGACACTGAAGCTTTCTTT.

V gene TRBV10-1 combines with J gene TRBJ2-2, with D possibly matching TRBD1 (5 bases). Trimming removed 6 bases from V and 5 bases from J, with 10 bases in between. This CDR3 spans 13 amino acids. Germline values: CDR1 WNHNN, CDR2 SYGVQD (reference sequence). The CDR3 spells CASSRTSTGELFF. The CDR3 DNA reads as TGCGCCAGCAGCCGGACATCTACCGGGGAGCTGTTTTTT.

The CDR3 DNA sequence: TGCGCCAGCAGTGAGAATACAGGGGACTATGGCTACACCTTC. Protein product: CASSENTGDYGYTF. This chain links TRBV10-2 with TRBJ1-2; 7 bases match TRBD1. The CDR3 has 14 amino acids. V gave up 2 bases and J gave up 3 bases; unmatched junction bases: 3. Germline V gene lookup returns CDR1 WSHSY and CDR2 SAAADI.

V usage is TRBV7-9 and J usage is TRBJ1-1; no clear D. Germline-derived CDR1 and CDR2 are SEHNR and FQNEAQ (reference sequence). The V end lost 0 bases, the J end lost 1 base, and 9 bases lay between the germline ends. The CDR3 loop spans 15 amino acids. CDR3 sequence (DNA): TGTGCCAGCAGCTTAGCCTCTGGCGGGAACACTGAAGCTTTCTTT. The encoded protein is CASSLASGGNTEAFF.

This clone was found once. This chain links TRBV10-3 with TRBJ2-3; D may be TRBD1 (5 bases). From germline, CDR1 is ENHRY and CDR2 SYGVKD. This CDR3 comprises 15 residues. Trimming cost V 3 bases and J 1 base, with 11 bases left between them. Here the CDR3 reads CAISDTQGGTDTQYF. The CDR3 coding sequence is TGTGCCATCAGTGACACACAAGGGGGCACAGATACGCAGTATTTT.

The chain is built from TRBV7-9 and TRBJ2-7; D is unresolved. CDR3 length: 12 residues. Germline V gives CDR1 SEHNR, CDR2 FQNEAQ (reference sequence). Trimming stripped 0 bases from V and 7 bases from J, with 7 bases between. CDR3 DNA sequence: TGTGCCAGCAGCTTAGCGACTTGGGAGCAGTACTTC. Translation gives CASSLATWEQYF.

The gene calls are TRBV11-3 and TRBJ2-7; 9 positions match TRBD1. The J segment lost 4 bases and the V segment lost 5 bases, leaving 9 bases of the junction unmatched. This CDR3 contains 15 residues. CDR1 and CDR2 (germline): SGHNT, YENEEA. The CDR3 DNA reads TGTGCCAGCAGCGAGCAGGGACAGGGATTTTACGAGCAGTACTTC. Residues: CASSEQGQGFYEQYF.

This chain links TRBV12-2 with TRBJ2-7; the table's D call TRBD2 went unverified against the DNA. TRBV12-2 corresponds to a pseudogene. This CDR3 has 15 residues. CDR3 coding DNA: TGTGCAAGTCGCTTGGGACTAGCGGCAACCTACGAGCAGTACTTC. Translated: CASRLGLAATYEQYF.

The chain recombines TRBV9 with TRBJ2-3, with a tentative D call TRBD1 (6 bases). V was clipped by 0 bases and J by 2 bases, with 13 bases between them. The length of the CDR3 is 16 residues. From germline, CDR1 is SGDLS and CDR2 YYNGEE. CDR3 bases: TGTGCCAGCAGCGTAGCGGGCAGGGGAGTCACAGATACGCAGTATTTT. Its translation: CASSVAGRGVTDTQYF.

V and J are TRBV5-6 and TRBJ1-5; D is perhaps TRBD1 (5 bases). The CDR3 loop spans 13 amino acids. V dropped 6 bases and J dropped 7 bases, with 14 bases sitting between them. Germline loops: CDR1 SGHDT, CDR2 YYEEEE. The DNA of the CDR3 is TGTGCCAGCACCCGGGGGGGGGACCAGCCCCAGCATTTT. Protein: CASTRGGDQPQHF.

The chain carries TRBV6-5 and TRBJ2-3; 11 nucleotides match TRBD1. V trimming: 6 bases; J trimming: 5 bases; junction bases outside the gene matches: 4. CDR1 is MNHEY and CDR2 is SVGAGI in the germline V gene. The CDR3 runs 14 residues. The CDR3 is CASRPGQGGDTQYF. Here the CDR3 DNA reads TGTGCCAGCAGACCGGGACAGGGGGGAGATACGCAGTATTTT.

The chain combines TRBV6-2 or TRBV6-3 with TRBJ1-1; D is possibly TRBD1 (6 bases). The CDR3 spans 18 residues. Germline V lookup: CDR1 MNHEY, CDR2 SVGEGT. Trimming left V 2 bases short and J 1 base short, with 20 bases between. The DNA for the CDR3 is TGTGCCAGCAGTTACATTCACGGACAGCCAACACGGAACACTGAAGCTTTCTTT. Amino acids: CASSYIHGQPTRNTEAFF.

J is TRBJ1-2 and V is TRBV6-2 or TRBV6-3; TRBD1 is a possible D gene (5 bases). V dropped 2 bases and J dropped 5 bases, with 12 bases sitting between them. CDR3 length: 14 residues. Germline V gene data show CDR1 as MNHEY and CDR2 as SVGEGT. CDR3 protein: CASSYDPGIYGYTF. The CDR3 DNA reads TGTGCCAGCAGTTACGATCCAGGGATATATGGCTACACCTTC.

The rearrangement uses TRBV11-2 and TRBJ2-3; a weak D match, TRBD2 (6 bases). The germline V gene has CDR1 SGHAT and CDR2 FQNNGV. This CDR3 has 14 amino acids. Trimming cost V 5 bases and J 3 bases, with 12 bases left between them. CDR3: CASSPGLLTDTQYF. Here the CDR3 DNA reads TGTGCCAGCAGCCCGGGACTCCTAACAGATACGCAGTATTTT. Based on the CDR3 plus reference TRBV11-2 and TRBJ2-3, the full variable domain is EAGVAQSPRYKIIEKRQSVAFWCNPISGHATLYWYQQILGQGPKLLIQFQNNGVVDDSQLPKDRFSAERLKGVDSTLKIQPAKLEDSAVYLCASSPGLLTDTQYFGPGTRLTVL.

The chain carries TRBV4-2 and TRBJ1-1; D not resolved. Trimming cost V 2 bases and J 0 bases, with 4 bases left between them. This CDR3 is built from 13 residues. Per germline, CDR1 LGHNA and CDR2 YNFKEQ. The CDR3 loop reads CASSQLMNTEAFF. The CDR3 coding sequence is TGTGCCAGCAGCCAATTAATGAACACTGAAGCTTTCTTT.

V and J are TRBV19 and TRBJ1-5; D is unclear. The germline V and J ends were trimmed by 3 bases and 2 bases, with 11 bases remaining between them. Germline CDR1 is LNHDA and CDR2 is SQIVND (reference sequence). CDR3 length equals 15 residues. For the CDR3, the DNA is TGTGCCAGTAGTATTTTGTCCCATGGCAATCAGCCCCAGCATTTT. Translated, it gives CASSILSHGNQPQHF.

In its sample, this clone was seen a few times. The chain couples TRBV11-3 to TRBJ2-2; TRBD2 aligns across 10 bases. This CDR3 has 15 amino acids. Germline V lookup: CDR1 SGHNT, CDR2 YENEEA. Unmatched junction bases numbered 7, after V lost 5 bases and J lost 7 bases. Here the CDR3 reads CASSEAGGLGGELFF. CDR3 nucleotide sequence: TGTGCCAGCAGCGAAGCGGGGGGGCTTGGCGGGGAGCTGTTTTTT.

The rearrangement links TRBV5-1 to TRBJ2-1, with 10 bases lining up with TRBD2. The germline V gene encodes CDR1 SGHRS and CDR2 YFSETQ. The ends lost 5 bases at V and 6 bases at J; junction bases unmatched: 11. This CDR3 has 16 amino acids. CDR3 region: CASSHEVLAGVNEQFF. DNA of the CDR3: TGCGCCAGCAGTCATGAAGTCCTAGCGGGGGTCAATGAGCAGTTCTTC.

This chain links TRBV5-1 with TRBJ1-2; a weak D match, TRBD1 (5 bases). V lost 7 bases and J lost 5, with 21 bases in between. The CDR3 spans 15 residues. CDR1 SGHRS and CDR2 YFSETQ come from the germline V gene. DNA for the CDR3: TGCGCCAGCTCTTTTGCGGGGGGGATAGAGTATGGCTACACCTTC. Its protein is CASSFAGGIEYGYTF. The full variable domain, in which reference TRBV5-1 and TRBJ1-2 provide the parts outside the CDR3, is KAGVTQTPRYLIKTRGQQVTLSCSPISGHRSVSWYQQTPGQGLQFLFEYFSETQRNKGNFPGRFSGRQFSNSRSEMNVSTLELGDSALYLCASSFAGGIEYGYTFGSGTRLTVV.